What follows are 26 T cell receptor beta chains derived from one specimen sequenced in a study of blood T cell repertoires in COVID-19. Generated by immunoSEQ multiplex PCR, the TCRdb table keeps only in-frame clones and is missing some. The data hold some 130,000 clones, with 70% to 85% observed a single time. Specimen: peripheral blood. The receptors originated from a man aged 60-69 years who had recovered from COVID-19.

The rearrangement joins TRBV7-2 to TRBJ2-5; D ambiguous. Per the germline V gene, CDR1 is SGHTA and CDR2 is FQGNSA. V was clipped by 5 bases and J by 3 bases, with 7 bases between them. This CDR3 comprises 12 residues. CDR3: CASSRREETQYF. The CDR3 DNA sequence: TGTGCCAGCAGCCGGAGAGAAGAGACCCAGTACTTC.

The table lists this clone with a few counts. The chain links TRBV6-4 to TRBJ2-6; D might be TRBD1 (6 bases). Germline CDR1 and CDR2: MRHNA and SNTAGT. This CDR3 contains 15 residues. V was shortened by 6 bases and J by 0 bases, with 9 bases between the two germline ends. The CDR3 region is CASSEDSSGANVLTF. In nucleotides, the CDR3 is TGTGCCAGCAGCGAGGACAGCTCTGGGGCCAACGTCCTGACTTTC.

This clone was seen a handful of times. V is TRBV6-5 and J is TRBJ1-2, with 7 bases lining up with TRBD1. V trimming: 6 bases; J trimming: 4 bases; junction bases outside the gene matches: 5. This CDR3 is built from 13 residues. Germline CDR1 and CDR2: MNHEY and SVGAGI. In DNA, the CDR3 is TGTGCCAGCAGGGCAGGGGGGCCCTATGGCTACACCTTC. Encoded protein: CASRAGGPYGYTF.

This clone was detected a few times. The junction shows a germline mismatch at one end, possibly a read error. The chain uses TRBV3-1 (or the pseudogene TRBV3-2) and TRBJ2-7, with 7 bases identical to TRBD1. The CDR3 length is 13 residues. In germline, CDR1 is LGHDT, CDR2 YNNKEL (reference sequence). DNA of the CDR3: TGTGCCAGCAGCCAAGCCGGCTTGGACAGGCTAAACTTC. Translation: CASSQAGLDRLNF.

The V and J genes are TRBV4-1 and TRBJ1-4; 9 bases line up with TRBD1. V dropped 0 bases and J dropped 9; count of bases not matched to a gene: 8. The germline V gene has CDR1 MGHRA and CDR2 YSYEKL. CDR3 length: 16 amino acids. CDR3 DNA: TGCGCCAGCAGCCAAGAAGGACAGGGGATCCCTAAAAAACTGTTTTTT. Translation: CASSQEGQGIPKKLFF.

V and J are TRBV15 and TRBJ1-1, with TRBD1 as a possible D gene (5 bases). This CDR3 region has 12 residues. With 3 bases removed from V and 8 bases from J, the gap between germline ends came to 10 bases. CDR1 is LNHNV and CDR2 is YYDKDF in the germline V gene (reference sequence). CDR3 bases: TGTGCCACCAGCAGGGCTCGGGGGGAAGCTTTCTTT. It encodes CATSRARGEAFF.

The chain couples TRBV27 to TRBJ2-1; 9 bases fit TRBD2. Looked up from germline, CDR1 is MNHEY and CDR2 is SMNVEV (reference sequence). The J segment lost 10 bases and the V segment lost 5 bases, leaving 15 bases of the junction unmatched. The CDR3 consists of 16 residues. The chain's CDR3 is CASSPGPGSGSAEQFF. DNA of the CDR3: TGTGCCAGCAGTCCTGGTCCCGGTAGCGGGAGTGCCGAGCAGTTCTTC.

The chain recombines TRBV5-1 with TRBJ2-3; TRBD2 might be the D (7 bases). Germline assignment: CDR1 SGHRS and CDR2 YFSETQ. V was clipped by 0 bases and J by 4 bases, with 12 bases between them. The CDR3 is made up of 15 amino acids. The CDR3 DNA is TGCGCCAGCAGCTTGGAGGGGGGGACGTCAGATACGCAGTATTTT. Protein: CASSLEGGTSDTQYF.

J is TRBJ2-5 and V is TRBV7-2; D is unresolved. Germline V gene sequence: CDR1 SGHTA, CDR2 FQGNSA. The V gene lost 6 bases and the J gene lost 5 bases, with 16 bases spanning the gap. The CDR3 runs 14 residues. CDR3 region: CASSSDRLGETQYF. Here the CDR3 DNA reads TGTGCCAGCAGTAGTGATAGACTCGGGGAGACCCAGTACTTC. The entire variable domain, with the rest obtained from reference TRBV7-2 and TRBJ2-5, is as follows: GAGVSQSPSNKVTEKGKDVELRCDPISGHTALYWYRQSLGQGLEFLIYFQGNSAPDKSGLPSDRFSAERTGGSVSTLTIQRTQQEDSAVYLCASSSDRLGETQYFGPGTRLLVL.

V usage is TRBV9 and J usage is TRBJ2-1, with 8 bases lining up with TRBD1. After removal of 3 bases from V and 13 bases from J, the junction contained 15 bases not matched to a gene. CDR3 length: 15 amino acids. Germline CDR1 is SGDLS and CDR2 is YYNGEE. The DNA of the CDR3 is TGTGCCAGCAGCGCTGGTGCTGGGACAGGTACAGGTCAGTTCTTC. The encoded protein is CASSAGAGTGTGQFF.

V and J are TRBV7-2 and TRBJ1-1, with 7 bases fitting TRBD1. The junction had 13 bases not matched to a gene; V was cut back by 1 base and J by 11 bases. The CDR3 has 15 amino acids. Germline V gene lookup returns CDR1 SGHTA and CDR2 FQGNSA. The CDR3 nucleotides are TGTGCCAGCAGCTTAGGGACGAGGGGGCAGACAAGGGCTTTCTTT. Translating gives CASSLGTRGQTRAFF.

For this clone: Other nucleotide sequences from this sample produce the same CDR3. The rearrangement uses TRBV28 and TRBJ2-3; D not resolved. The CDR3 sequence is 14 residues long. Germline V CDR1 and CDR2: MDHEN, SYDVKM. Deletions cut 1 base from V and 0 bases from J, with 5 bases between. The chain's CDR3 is CASSLSGSTDTQYF. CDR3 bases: TGTGCCAGCAGTTTATCCGGGAGCACAGATACGCAGTATTTT.

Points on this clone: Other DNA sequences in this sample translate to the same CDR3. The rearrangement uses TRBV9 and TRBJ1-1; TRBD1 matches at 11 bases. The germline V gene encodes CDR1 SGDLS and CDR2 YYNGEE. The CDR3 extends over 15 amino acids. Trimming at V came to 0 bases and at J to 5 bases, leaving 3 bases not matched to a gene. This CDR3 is CASSVAGTGGTEAFF. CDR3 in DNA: TGTGCCAGCAGCGTAGCCGGGACAGGGGGGACTGAAGCTTTCTTT. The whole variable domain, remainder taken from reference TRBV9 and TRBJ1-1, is DSGVTQTPKHLITATGQRVTLRCSPRSGDLSVYWYQQSLDQGLQFLIQYYNGEERAKGNILERFSAQQFPDLHSELNLSSLELGDSALYFCASSVAGTGGTEAFFGQGTRLTVV.

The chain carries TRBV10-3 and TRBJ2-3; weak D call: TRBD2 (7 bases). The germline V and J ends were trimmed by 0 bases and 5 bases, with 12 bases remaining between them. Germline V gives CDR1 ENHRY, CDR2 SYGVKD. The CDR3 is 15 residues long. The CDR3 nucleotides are TGTGCCATCAGTGAGTCGGGGGGAGGGGGAGATACGCAGTATTTT. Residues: CAISESGGGGDTQYF.

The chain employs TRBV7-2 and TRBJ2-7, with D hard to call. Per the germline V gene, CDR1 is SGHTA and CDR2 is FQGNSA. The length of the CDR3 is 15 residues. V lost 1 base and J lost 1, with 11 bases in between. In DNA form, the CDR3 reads TGTGCCAGCAGCTTAGAGAACCGAGCTTCCTACGAGCAGTACTTC. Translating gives CASSLENRASYEQYF.

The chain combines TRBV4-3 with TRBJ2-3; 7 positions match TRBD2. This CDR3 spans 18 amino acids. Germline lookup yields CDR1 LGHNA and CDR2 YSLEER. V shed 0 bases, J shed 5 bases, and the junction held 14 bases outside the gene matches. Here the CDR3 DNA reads TGCGCCAGCAGCCAAGACCGTGGGGGGGACCGAAGTAGAGATACGCAGTATTTT. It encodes CASSQDRGGDRSRDTQYF.

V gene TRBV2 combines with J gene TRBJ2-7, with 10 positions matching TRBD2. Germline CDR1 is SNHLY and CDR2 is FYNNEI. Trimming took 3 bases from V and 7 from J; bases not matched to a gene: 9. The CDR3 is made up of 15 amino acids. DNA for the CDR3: TGTGCCAGCAGTGATCAGGGACTAGCGATAGAAGAGCAGTACTTC. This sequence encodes CASSDQGLAIEEQYF.

The CDR3 DNA reads as TGTGCCAGCAGCAAGGGACAGCCTGGAGAGGCTTTCTTT. This sequence encodes CASSKGQPGEAFF. The chain uses TRBV3-1 (or the pseudogene TRBV3-2) and TRBJ1-1, with 7 nucleotides matching TRBD1. J gave up 11 bases and V 5 bases, and 11 bases lay outside the gene matches. Germline V gives CDR1 LGHDT, CDR2 YNNKEL (reference sequence). The CDR3 is made up of 13 amino acids.

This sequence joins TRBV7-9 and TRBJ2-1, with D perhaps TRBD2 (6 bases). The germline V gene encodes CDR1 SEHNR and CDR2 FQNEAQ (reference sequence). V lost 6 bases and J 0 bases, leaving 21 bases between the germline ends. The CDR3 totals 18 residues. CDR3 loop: CASRKKVGGSSSYNEQFF. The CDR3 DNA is TGTGCCAGCAGGAAGAAGGTTGGGGGGAGCAGCTCCTACAATGAGCAGTTCTTC.

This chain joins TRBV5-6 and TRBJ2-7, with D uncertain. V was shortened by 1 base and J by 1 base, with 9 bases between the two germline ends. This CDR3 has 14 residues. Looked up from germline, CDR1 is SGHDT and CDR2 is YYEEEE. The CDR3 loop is CASSLSTGSYEQYF. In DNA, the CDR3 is TGTGCCAGCAGCTTGTCAACCGGGTCCTACGAGCAGTACTTC.

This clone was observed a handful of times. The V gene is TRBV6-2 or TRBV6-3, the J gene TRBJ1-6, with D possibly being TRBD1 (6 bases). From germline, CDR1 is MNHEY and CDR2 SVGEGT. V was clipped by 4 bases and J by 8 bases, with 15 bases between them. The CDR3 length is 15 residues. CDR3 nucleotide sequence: TGTGCCAGCAGTTCGACAACAGGGCGTGATTCACCCCTCCACTTT. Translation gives CASSSTTGRDSPLHF.

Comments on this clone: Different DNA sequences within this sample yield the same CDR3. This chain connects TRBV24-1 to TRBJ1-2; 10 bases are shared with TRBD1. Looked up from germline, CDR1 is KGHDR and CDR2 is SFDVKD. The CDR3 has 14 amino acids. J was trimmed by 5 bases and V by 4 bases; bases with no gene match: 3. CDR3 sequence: CATSDPGQGYGYTF. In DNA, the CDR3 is TGTGCCACCAGTGACCCGGGACAGGGGTATGGCTACACCTTC.

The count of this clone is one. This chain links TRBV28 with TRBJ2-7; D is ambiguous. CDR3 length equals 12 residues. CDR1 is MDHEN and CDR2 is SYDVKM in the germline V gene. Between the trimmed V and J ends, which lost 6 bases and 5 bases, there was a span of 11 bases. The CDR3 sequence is CASSFAQDEQYF. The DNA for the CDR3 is TGTGCCAGCAGCTTCGCCCAGGACGAGCAGTACTTC.

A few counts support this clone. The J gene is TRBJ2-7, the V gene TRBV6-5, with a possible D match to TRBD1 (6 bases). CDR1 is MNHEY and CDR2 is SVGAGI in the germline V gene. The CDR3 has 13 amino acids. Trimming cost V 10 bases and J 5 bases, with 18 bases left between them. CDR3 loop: CATRSGHPNEQYF. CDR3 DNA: TGTGCCACCCGGTCGGGACATCCTAACGAGCAGTACTTC.

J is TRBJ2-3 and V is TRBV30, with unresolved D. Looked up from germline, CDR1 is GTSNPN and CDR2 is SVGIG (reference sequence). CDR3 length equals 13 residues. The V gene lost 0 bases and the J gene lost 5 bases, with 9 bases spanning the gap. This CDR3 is CAWSVRPGDTQYF. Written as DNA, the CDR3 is TGTGCCTGGAGTGTACGCCCGGGAGATACGCAGTATTTT.

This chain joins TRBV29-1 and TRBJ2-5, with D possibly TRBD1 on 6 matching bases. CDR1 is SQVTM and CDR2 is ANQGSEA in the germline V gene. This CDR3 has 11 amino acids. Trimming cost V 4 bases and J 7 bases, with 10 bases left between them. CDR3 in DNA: TGCAGCGTTGCCCCAGGGGCGACCCAGTACTTC. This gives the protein CSVAPGATQYF.